One and the same sample provided the 32 T cell receptor beta chains below, sequenced in a study of naive and memory T cell subsets. Four PCR rounds used nested alpha and beta constant region primers plus the SP2 primer. From the UMI-ligation and nested PCR reads, TCRdb called clonotypes with MiXCR, one entry per CDR3 protein. Of tens of thousands of distinct CDR3 sequences in the sample, about 11% were seen once. Treatment noted: skin biopsy from PPD injection site in Mantoux-positive individual. The library had UMIs added by 3' ligation of an oligonucleotide to TCR cDNA. The sample consisted of skin, taken from a tuberculin skin test site. The receptors were sampled from an adult in good health.

This clonotype appeared a few times. The chain recombines TRBV30 with TRBJ2-1; D gene ambiguous. V was cut by 0 bases and J by 7 bases, with 10 bases left in between. CDR3 length: 13 residues. The germline V gene has CDR1 GTSNPN and CDR2 SVGIG (reference sequence). The CDR3 DNA is TGTGCCTGGAGTGTCCGACTTTTGAATGAGCAGTTCTTC. Its protein is CAWSVRLLNEQFF.

By its share, this clonotype is medium-sized. The CDR3 DNA reads as TGTGCCACCAGTGACTCAGGGACAGGGGACGCGGATACGCAGTATTTT. This sequence encodes CATSDSGTGDADTQYF. This chain links TRBV24-1 with TRBJ2-3, with 10 bases fitting TRBD1. Germline V CDR1 and CDR2: KGHDR, SFDVKD. The V gene end was trimmed by 4 bases and the J gene end by 6 bases; junction bases not matched to a gene: 9. The length of the CDR3 is 16 residues.

This clonotype has just a few counts. V and J are TRBV5-6 and TRBJ2-1; TRBD2 might be the D (5 bases). The CDR3 consists of 16 residues. Germline CDR1 SGHDT, CDR2 YYEEEE. Between the trimmed V and J ends, which lost 2 bases and 6 bases, there was a span of 18 bases. CDR3 nucleotide sequence: TGTGCCAGCAGCTTCTTAAGCGGAGTCTTGGGCAATGAGCAGTTCTTC. Translation gives CASSFLSGVLGNEQFF.

About this clonotype itself: A much larger clone differs by one base, so this may be a read error. The chain employs TRBV27 and TRBJ2-1; tentatively, D is TRBD2 (6 bases). The ends were cut back, 6 bases at V and 1 base at J, with 10 bases in the middle. The length of the CDR3 is 14 residues. Germline CDR1 reads MNHEY; CDR2 reads SMNVEV (reference sequence). The CDR3 loop is CASSMRDSYNEQFF. The DNA of the CDR3 is TGTGCCAGCAGCATGCGGGATTCCTACAATGAGCAGTTCTTC.

V is TRBV18 and J is TRBJ1-1; D unresolved. CDR1 is KGHSH, CDR2 LQKENI, per germline. V gave up 5 bases and J gave up 5 bases, with 12 bases separating them. CDR3 length: 13 amino acids. CDR3 loop: CASSKGSLTEAFF. The CDR3 DNA follows: TGTGCCAGCTCAAAAGGTAGTCTGACTGAAGCTTTCTTT. The full variable domain, its missing parts supplied by reference TRBV18 and TRBJ1-1, is NAGVMQNPRHLVRRRGQEARLRCSPMKGHSHVYWYRQLPEEGLKFMVYLQKENIIDESGMPKERFSAEFPKEGPSILRIQQVVRGDSAAYFCASSKGSLTEAFFGQGTRLTVV.

There are many counts of this clonotype. The chain carries TRBV20-1 and TRBJ2-7, with D hard to call. V shed 0 bases and J shed 2 bases, with 8 bases lying between them. The CDR3 is 13 residues long. Per germline, CDR1 DFQATT and CDR2 SNEGSKA (reference sequence). The CDR3 loop is CSARDELPYEQYF. Here the CDR3 DNA reads TGCAGTGCTAGAGACGAGCTTCCCTACGAGCAGTACTTC.

The J gene is TRBJ2-1, the V gene TRBV7-6; D may be TRBD1 or TRBD2 (5 bases each). Trimming removed 0 bases from V and 4 bases from J, with 13 bases in between. Germline loops: CDR1 SGHVS, CDR2 FNYEAQ. This CDR3 has 16 amino acids. DNA of the CDR3: TGTGCCAGCAGCTTAGCGGTCAGGGAGACTTACAATGAGCAGTTCTTC. Protein sequence: CASSLAVRETYNEQFF.

This clonotype was counted many times. The chain has TRBV6-2 or TRBV6-3 and TRBJ1-6; D uncertain. Germline CDR1 is MNHEY and CDR2 is SVGEGT. V lost 6 bases and J 7 bases, leaving 22 bases between the germline ends. The CDR3 contains 17 residues. CDR3 amino acids: CASRDTPWEGVNSPLHF. Written as DNA, the CDR3 is TGTGCCAGCAGAGACACCCCCTGGGAGGGAGTCAATTCACCCCTCCACTTT.

This clonotype showed up many times. The rearrangement uses TRBV27 and TRBJ1-6; D possibly corresponds to TRBD1 (5 bases). The V gene lost 7 bases and the J gene lost 8 bases, with 12 bases spanning the gap. CDR3 length: 13 residues. CDR1 and CDR2 from the germline V gene are MNHEY and SMNVEV (reference sequence). Here the CDR3 reads CASTGRADSPLHF. The CDR3 nucleotides read TGTGCCAGCACGGGCAGGGCGGATTCACCCCTCCACTTT.

This clonotype has at least ten counts. This rearrangement joins TRBV6-4 to TRBJ2-3; perhaps TRBD2 as D (5 bases). V gave up 4 bases and J gave up 0 bases, with 11 bases separating them. Germline V gene data show CDR1 as MRHNA and CDR2 as SNTAGT. This CDR3 is built from 15 residues. Here the CDR3 DNA reads TGTGCCAGCAGTGGGGTAGCGTCAAGCACAGATACGCAGTATTTT. Protein product: CASSGVASSTDTQYF.

This clonotype was detected only a few times. The chain has TRBV28 and TRBJ2-7; tentative D call: TRBD1 (5 bases). The CDR3 runs to 14 residues. Trimming removed 8 bases at V and 0 bases at J, with 14 bases between. Per the germline V gene, CDR1 is MDHEN and CDR2 is SYDVKM. CDR3 sequence reads: CASQWGTGSYEQYF. CDR3 in DNA: TGTGCCAGCCAATGGGGCACCGGCTCCTACGAGCAGTACTTC.

The V gene is TRBV3-1, the J gene TRBJ1-5; D unclear. V shed 0 bases and J shed 7 bases, with 7 bases lying between them. There are 13 residues in the CDR3. Germline CDR1 reads LGHDT; CDR2 reads YNNKEL (reference sequence). The CDR3 sequence is CASSQDPAQPQHF. CDR3 sequence (DNA): TGTGCCAGCAGCCAAGATCCGGCCCAGCCCCAGCATTTT.

In this sample, this clonotype turned up many times. The chain employs TRBV2 and TRBJ2-1; 7 bases match TRBD2. Germline V gene sequence: CDR1 SNHLY, CDR2 FYNNEI. This CDR3 is built from 14 residues. The V and J ends lost 8 bases and 1 base, in that order; junction bases with no gene match: 5. The chain's CDR3 is CASGWGGSYNEQFF. CDR3 in DNA: TGTGCCAGCGGGTGGGGGGGTTCCTACAATGAGCAGTTCTTC.

This clonotype was seen ten or more times. The rearrangement links TRBV28 to TRBJ2-7; possibly TRBD1 for D (6 bases). V gave up 11 bases and J gave up 3 bases, with 20 bases separating them. The germline gives CDR1 MDHEN, CDR2 SYDVKM. This CDR3 comprises 14 residues. CDR3 DNA sequence: TGTGCCGCACAGTACAGGGATCGGATCTACGAGCAGTACTTC. Encoded protein: CAAQYRDRIYEQYF.

This clonotype was seen many times. The chain has TRBV29-1 and TRBJ1-6, with 7 bases aligning to TRBD1. Trimming cost V 6 bases and J 7 bases; bases outside gene matches: 6. Germline V gives CDR1 SQVTM, CDR2 ANQGSEA. The CDR3 length is 13 residues. CDR3 residues: CSVGDSQNSPLHF. The DNA for the CDR3 is TGCAGCGTGGGGGACAGCCAAAATTCACCCCTCCACTTT.

This clonotype came up many times. J is TRBJ2-7 and V is TRBV20-1; TRBD2 matches at 11 bases. After removal of 0 bases from V and 2 bases from J, the junction contained 3 bases not matched to a gene. This CDR3 has 15 amino acids. Per the germline V gene, CDR1 is DFQATT and CDR2 is SNEGSKA (reference sequence). CDR3 region: CSARDGTSGPYEQYF. As DNA, the CDR3 is TGCAGTGCTAGAGACGGGACTAGCGGACCCTACGAGCAGTACTTC.

This clonotype turned up a few times. V usage is TRBV11-2 and J usage is TRBJ2-5, with no clear D. The CDR3 is 14 amino acids. Trimming removed 2 bases at V and 3 bases at J, with 10 bases between. CDR1 and CDR2 (germline): SGHAT, FQNNGV. Here the CDR3 reads CASSLTGPKETQYF. CDR3 coding DNA: TGTGCCAGCAGCTTAACCGGGCCCAAAGAGACCCAGTACTTC. The whole variable domain, remainder taken from reference TRBV11-2 and TRBJ2-5, is EAGVAQSPRYKIIEKRQSVAFWCNPISGHATLYWYQQILGQGPKLLIQFQNNGVVDDSQLPKDRFSAERLKGVDSTLKIQPAKLEDSAVYLCASSLTGPKETQYFGPGTRLLVL.

This clonotype was seen more than once but under ten times. The chain carries TRBV6-2 or TRBV6-3 and TRBJ2-3, with TRBD2 identical over 9 bases. Per germline, CDR1 MNHEY and CDR2 SVGEGT. This CDR3 spans 18 amino acids. The ends lost 6 bases at V and 4 bases at J; junction bases unmatched: 17. The CDR3 DNA follows: TGTGCCAGCAGCCGTACCACGCTAGCGGGATCGATCGCAGATACGCAGTATTTT. This translates into CASSRTTLAGSIADTQYF.

The sample holds a few counts of this clonotype. The J gene is TRBJ1-2, the V gene TRBV5-1; 7 bases are a match to TRBD1. V lost 2 bases to trimming and J lost 8 bases; unmatched junction nucleotides: 15. The CDR3 runs to 16 residues. From germline, CDR1 is SGHRS and CDR2 YFSETQ. The DNA for the CDR3 is TGCGCCAGCAGCTTTGGACAGGCCATCGTCGAAGGGGGCTACACCTTC. Its protein is CASSFGQAIVEGGYTF.

This clonotype occurred many times. The chain carries TRBV7-8 and TRBJ2-7; 8 nucleotides agree with TRBD1. The germline gives CDR1 SGHVS, CDR2 FQNEAQ. After removal of 6 bases from V and 2 bases from J, the junction contained 12 bases not matched to a gene. This CDR3 has 16 amino acids. The CDR3 coding sequence is TGTGCCAGCAGTCGAACTATCGGACAGGGCCCCTACGAGCAGTACTTC. Translating it yields CASSRTIGQGPYEQYF.

This clonotype was seen at least ten times. The V and J genes are TRBV20-1 and TRBJ2-7; 8 bases line up with TRBD1. The CDR3 runs to 14 residues. With V trimmed by 1 base and J by 0 bases, 2 bases remained unmatched. CDR1 and CDR2 from the germline V gene are DFQATT and SNEGSKA (reference sequence). The CDR3 DNA follows: TGCAGTGCTAGAGGGGACAGGAGCTCCTACGAGCAGTACTTC. This translates into CSARGDRSSYEQYF.

The chain joins TRBV6-5 to TRBJ2-7; 10 nucleotides match TRBD1. This CDR3 contains 13 residues. V trimming: 5 bases; J trimming: 7 bases; junction bases outside the gene matches: 5. Germline values: CDR1 MNHEY, CDR2 SVGAGI. The CDR3 reads CASSPGQGGEQYF. The CDR3, as DNA: TGTGCCAGCAGTCCTGGACAGGGGGGAGAGCAGTACTTC.

This clonotype appeared a few times. The J gene is TRBJ2-1, the V gene TRBV11-2; 7 positions agree with TRBD1. The V gene's germline CDR1 is SGHAT and CDR2 FQNNGV. Trimming removed 9 bases from V and 0 bases from J; junction bases left unmatched: 8. The CDR3 sequence is 15 residues long. CDR3 in amino acids: CASARQGSSYNEQFF. The DNA for the CDR3 is TGTGCCAGTGCACGACAGGGAAGCTCCTACAATGAGCAGTTCTTC.

The rearrangement joins TRBV29-1 to TRBJ2-2; D assignment may be TRBD1 or TRBD2 (7 bases each). Germline V gene sequence: CDR1 SQVTM, CDR2 ANQGSEA. This CDR3 has 15 amino acids. The germline V and J ends were trimmed by 3 bases and 1 base, with 12 bases remaining between them. This CDR3 reads CSVDFRGGNTGELFF. For the CDR3, the DNA is TGCAGCGTTGATTTCAGGGGGGGGAACACCGGGGAGCTGTTTTTT.

The V and J genes are TRBV2 and TRBJ1-2; TRBD1 aligns across 7 bases. This CDR3 has 14 amino acids. Germline CDR1 reads SNHLY; CDR2 reads FYNNEI. V gave up 6 bases and J gave up 2 bases; unmatched junction bases: 6. This chain's CDR3 is CASRFTTGNYGYTF. The CDR3 DNA reads TGTGCCAGCAGATTTACGACAGGGAACTATGGCTACACCTTC.

Only a few counts were recorded for this clonotype. This chain connects TRBV30 to TRBJ2-4; D is perhaps TRBD1 or TRBD2 (5 bases each). Germline V gene sequence: CDR1 GTSNPN, CDR2 SVGIG (reference sequence). This CDR3 comprises 14 residues. With 8 bases removed from V and 0 bases from J, the gap between germline ends came to 14 bases. For the CDR3, the DNA is TGTGCCAGTACAACAGGACTAGCCAAAAACATTCAGTACTTC. Amino acids: CASTTGLAKNIQYF.

This clonotype was seen only a few times. The gene calls are TRBV27 and TRBJ1-1, with D perhaps TRBD1 (5 bases). Germline lookup yields CDR1 MNHEY and CDR2 SMNVEV (reference sequence). The germline V and J ends were trimmed by 4 bases and 4 bases, with 13 bases remaining between them. The length of the CDR3 is 14 residues. In DNA form, the CDR3 reads TGTGCCAGCAGTTCGCAGGGAGGAGGCACTGAAGCTTTCTTT. It specifies CASSSQGGGTEAFF.

This chain joins TRBV5-1 and TRBJ1-4, with 10 bases identical to TRBD1. The CDR3 has 15 amino acids. Trimming cost V 4 bases and J 6 bases; bases outside gene matches: 6. Germline assignment: CDR1 SGHRS and CDR2 YFSETQ. CDR3 bases: TGCGCCAGCAGCCTGTCGGGACAGGGGTATGAAAAACTGTTTTTT. Its translation is CASSLSGQGYEKLFF.

This clonotype was picked up many times. This sequence joins TRBV5-1 and TRBJ2-7; no clear D gene. Germline CDR1 reads SGHRS; CDR2 reads YFSETQ. V was cut by 4 bases and J by 3 bases, with 14 bases left in between. The CDR3 runs 14 residues. The CDR3 is CASSPLDLNYEQYF. In nucleotides, the CDR3 is TGCGCCAGCAGCCCCCTCGACCTGAACTACGAGCAGTACTTC.

There are a few counts of this clonotype. The V gene is TRBV7-3, the J gene TRBJ2-1, with 13 nucleotides matching TRBD2. J gave up 6 bases and V 6 bases, and 11 bases lay outside the gene matches. Germline V gene data show CDR1 as SGHTA and CDR2 as FQGTGA. The CDR3 runs 17 residues. CDR3 in amino acids: CASRLTVGTSGTNEQFF. In DNA, the CDR3 is TGTGCCAGCAGACTAACCGTCGGGACTAGCGGGACCAATGAGCAGTTCTTC.

This clonotype was detected ten times or more. The chain uses TRBV29-1 and TRBJ2-3, with D hard to call. V lost 3 bases, J lost 8 bases, and 9 bases lay in between. CDR3 length equals 11 residues. The germline V gene encodes CDR1 SQVTM and CDR2 ANQGSEA. The CDR3 bases are TGCAGCGTTGAGGCCTCTCGTACGCAGTATTTT. Its protein is CSVEASRTQYF.

The genes are TRBV7-8 and TRBJ2-7; D remains unclear. The V end lost 2 bases, the J end lost 2 bases, and 19 bases lay between the germline ends. Germline CDR1 is SGHVS and CDR2 is FQNEAQ. This CDR3 is 17 amino acids long. The DNA for the CDR3 is TGTGCCAGCAGCTTAACGACGGGCGGCAGAACTACCTACGAGCAGTACTTC. This encodes CASSLTTGGRTTYEQYF.